The rows below give T cell receptor beta chains drawn from one sample of a study of blood T cell repertoires in COVID-19. Using immunoSEQ multiplex PCR, the repertoire was profiled, and TCRdb retains in-frame clones only, with some absent. The repertoire holds 31,000 or so clones, with almost 90% as singletons. The sample was peripheral blood. Receptors were obtained from a man in his 60s with active COVID-19. CDR3s include the opening cysteine and the closing phenylalanine or tryptophan. A D gene is named only where the DNA matches it firmly. Rows give clone size only sometimes, using once, few, many, or a class for an expanded clone.

-,17,TRBD1,TRBJ1-1,TRBV7-3,TGTGCCAGCAGCTTAAGCGGTACAGGGGGCTCGGGCACTGAAGCTTTCTTT,CASSLSGTGGSGTEAFF
-,13,-,TRBJ1-1,TRBV6-5,TGTGCCAGCAGTCCTATAGGGGTCACTGAAGCTTTCTTT,CASSPIGVTEAFF
once,11,-,TRBJ2-5,TRBV11-1,TGTGCCAGCAGCTTCGGTGAGACCCAGTACTTC,CASSFGETQYF
-,13,TRBD1,TRBJ2-7,TRBV4-1,TGCGCCAGCAGCCCCGACAGGGCCTACGAGCAGTACTTC,CASSPDRAYEQYF
-,16,-,TRBJ2-7,TRBV19,TGTGCCAGTAGTATAAGCCCGGGGTTCGGCCTCTACGAGCAGTACTTC,CASSISPGFGLYEQYF
-,15,-,TRBJ1-2,TRBV28,TGTGCCAGCAGTTCCGGCGGGGGCCAGCTCTATGGCTACACCTTC,CASSSGGGQLYGYTF
-,17,TRBD1,TRBJ2-2,TRBV5-6,TGTGCCAGCAGCCTTTATGGGACAGGGACGAAGACCGGGGAGCTGTTTTTT,CASSLYGTGTKTGELFF
few,16,TRBD1,TRBJ1-2,TRBV7-8,TGTGCCAGCAGCTACAGAAGGACAGGGGGCATCTATGGCTACACCTTC,CASSYRRTGGIYGYTF
-,16,-,TRBJ2-5,TRBV6-5,TGTGCCAGCAGTTACTCCCAGGGGCTTTCGGAAGAGACCCAGTACTTC,CASSYSQGLSEETQYF
few,17,TRBD1,TRBJ2-7,TRBV4-1,TGCGCCAGCAGCCCAAGAGCCCGGGGACAGGGCTTTAACGAGCAGTACTTC,CASSPRARGQGFNEQYF
-,13,-,TRBJ1-5,TRBV29-1,TGCAGCGTTGAAGAAGGGGTGGGCCAGCCCCAGCATTTT,CSVEEGVGQPQHF
-,14,-,TRBJ2-2,TRBV4-1,TGCGCCAGCAGCCAGCCCAGGGACACCGGGGAGCTGTTTTTT,CASSQPRDTGELFF
-,15,TRBD1,TRBJ1-4,TRBV4-3,TGCGCCAGCAGCCAAGGACAGGGGGCTCGGGAAAAACTGTTTTTT,CASSQGQGAREKLFF
once,14,-,TRBJ1-5,TRBV27,TGTGCCAGCAGTTACAACGGGATCAATCAGCCCCAGCATTTT,CASSYNGINQPQHF
-,16,-,TRBJ2-6,TRBV3-1/TRBV3-2,TGTGCCAGCAGCCACCCGCTCGGGTCTGGGGCCAACGTCCTGACTTTC,CASSHPLGSGANVLTF
-,15,-,TRBJ1-5,TRBV19,TGTGCCAGTAGCCTTGGACATACTACCAATCAGCCCCAGCATTTT,CASSLGHTTNQPQHF